Sequencing of this T cell receptor (beta chain) was carried out in a study of cytotoxic CD8 clonotypes in ibrutinib-treated CLL. Looking at the study overall: Responses comprised 24 partial and 2 complete; at median around six years, approximately 14 remained remitted and about twelve progressed.

As concerns this clone: As yet, its antigen is unknown.

Findings and limits, study-wide: Baseline levels were approached again at progression, after clonality had risen at ibrutinib response. Private clonotypes, not public ones, expanded at ibrutinib response.

Target depth was 1 in 200,000 to 1 in 1 million T cells, about 10x per clonotype. Clones were read by immunoSEQ multiplex PCR, and TCRdb kept only the in-frame ones, dropping some. The data contain 130,000 to 150,000 clones, 79% of them singletons. The source material was PBMCs, sampled after 12 months of ibrutinib treatment. The receptor was isolated from a human donor with chronic lymphocytic leukemia.

The CDR3 protein is CASSGQPYSNQPQHF. CDR3 sequence (DNA): TGTGCCAGTAGCGGACAGCCTTATAGCAATCAGCCCCAGCATTTT. The chain uses TRBV19 and TRBJ1-5; a possible D gene is TRBD1 (6 bases). The CDR3 has 15 residues. Germline V CDR1 and CDR2: LNHDA, SQIVND (reference sequence). The V end was cut by 6 bases, the J end by 0 bases, with 12 bases between.